This T cell receptor (beta chain) was sequenced for a study of shared clonotypes between healthy human individuals (dated by TCRdb to about 2020). For the wider study: The cohort included a few men and a couple of women between 18 and 49 years of age. For each donor, CD4 naive and CD4 memory were each given three plates, CD8 naive was given two plates, and CD8 memory was given one plate. To estimate repertoire size and how much clonotype sharing occurs between individuals, the study deeply sequenced the blood TCR repertoires of five healthy adults. Libraries were prepared and TCR repertoires were sequenced by different laboratories using diverse techniques, in order to increase sequencing depth and limit assay-specific biases. Per donor, leukapheresis produced somewhere between about 0.94 and 9.5 billion PBMCs. Results the study describes overall, beyond this receptor: Sampling was restricted to blood, and TCR repertoires in tissues likely differ from the TCR repertoires found in blood. Because the study included a small number of donors, the genetic and exposure-history diversity represented was limited. Even with the large sequencing depth, rarefaction of the sorted-subset datasets indicated that sequencing was incomplete. Higher generation probabilities were observed for clonotypes shared by all four sorted-subset donors than for non-shared clonotypes. Pairwise subsampling led to the expectation that sequencing depth would affect the degree of clonotype sharing among donors. When several donors were compared, the shared fraction of clonotypes was about 5% for naive CD4, approximately 3.5% for naive CD8, 2.3% for memory CD4, and around 0.37% for memory CD8. Naive subsets generally had larger estimated clonotype richness than memory subsets did.

As to this clone: Its recognized antigen is unknown. Per-base quality was not reported, and no clone a single base away is much larger than it.

CDR1 and CDR2, looked up from the germline V gene, are MGHRA and YSYEKL. The germline ends are 16 bases apart after V is trimmed by 1 base and J by 1 base. The CDR3 spans 17 residues, from the cysteine through the phenylalanine. Only the CDR3 DNA stays, 51 bases, in frame from base 1. Using the deep immunoSEQ assay, TCR CDR3 regions were amplified from genomic DNA by multiplex PCR. Extracted genomic DNA from each cell subset was distributed evenly across all wells of several immunoSEQ 96-well plates, and each plate was treated as a replicate. For sorted subsets, each replicate PCR was loaded with about 0.2 ug genomic DNA, equivalent to some 31,000 T cell genomes. The purified libraries were quantified using a Qubit 3.0 fluorometer, sized with a Bioanalyzer 2100, and then quantified again using the KAPA Library Quantification kit. Every immunoSEQ 96-well plate was sequenced on a dedicated single-read 150-cycle Illumina NextSeq 550 flow cell. The original methods were these. Because the immunoSEQ output included only junctional sequences and no quality scores, the filtering could not be the same as the filtering used for full-length reads. To assign V/J genes and CDR3, sequences were annotated using PyIR, a Python wrapper for IgBLAST v1.9, with IMGT germline references. Reads were removed for weak V/J assignments (E-value above 1e-6), missing CDR3, stop codons, out-of-frame junctions, or ambiguous translated residues. V3J clonotypes were defined as sequences sharing the same inferred V gene, J gene, and CDR3 amino acid sequence. Percentage overlap between repertoires was computed as shared unique clonotypes divided by the size of the smaller repertoire. Repertoire richness was assessed with RTK rarefaction, the Chao1 estimator, and Recon v2.1 estimates of unobserved clonotypes. Generation probabilities for all TCRbeta clonotypes obtained by the gDNA method from a handful of donors were computed using OLGA. TCRdb holds this immuneACCESS table with in-frame rearrangements only. Some clones are missing; in checked studies, unresolved V genes explain under half, and the rest has no known cause. V and J calls and clone size are those listed in that table; D and trimming were worked out from the DNA. The sample table lists some 500,000 clones, about 96% of them with a count of one. The ten largest clones capture 0.05% to 0.07% of the sample.

The donors were healthy, HIV-negative adults with no recently reported acute infections or vaccinations. Only Caucasian adults living in Nashville, Tennessee, USA were represented among the donors. CD4+ T cells were enriched by magnetic negative selection; naive cells were then positively selected on CD45RA, and the negative fraction formed the memory subset. Blood was collected by leukapheresis, and PBMCs were isolated by Ficoll-Histopaque density gradient centrifugation and then cryopreserved in liquid nitrogen vapor phase. Analytical flow cytometry was used to check the purity and quantity of each magnetically sorted T cell population. From each sorted fraction, genomic DNA was isolated and quantified by UV absorbance on a Nanodrop 2000c.

This clonotype originated in a woman aged 25 to 39 in good health. Rearrangement joined TRBV4-1 to TRBJ1-1; the D gene cannot be named for sure. Input material: naive CD4+ T cells sorted from blood. The cell subset or site label here, explained by the study, means: CD45RA+ positively selected. The sequence in DNA is TGCGCCAGCAGCCAAGGGGAGTTAGGACGGTGGAACACTGAAGCTTTCTTT. Its protein product is CASSQGELGRWNTEAFF.